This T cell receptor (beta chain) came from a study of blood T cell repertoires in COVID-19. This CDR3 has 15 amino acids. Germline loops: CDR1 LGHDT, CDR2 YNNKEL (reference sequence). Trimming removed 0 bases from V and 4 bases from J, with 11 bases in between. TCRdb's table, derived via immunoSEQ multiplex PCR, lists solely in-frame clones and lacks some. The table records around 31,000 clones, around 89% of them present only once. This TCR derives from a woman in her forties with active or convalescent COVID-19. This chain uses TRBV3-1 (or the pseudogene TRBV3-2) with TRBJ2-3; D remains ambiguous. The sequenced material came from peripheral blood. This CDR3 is CASSQDLVGADTQYF. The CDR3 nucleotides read TGTGCCAGCAGCCAAGATTTAGTGGGCGCAGATACGCAGTATTTT.